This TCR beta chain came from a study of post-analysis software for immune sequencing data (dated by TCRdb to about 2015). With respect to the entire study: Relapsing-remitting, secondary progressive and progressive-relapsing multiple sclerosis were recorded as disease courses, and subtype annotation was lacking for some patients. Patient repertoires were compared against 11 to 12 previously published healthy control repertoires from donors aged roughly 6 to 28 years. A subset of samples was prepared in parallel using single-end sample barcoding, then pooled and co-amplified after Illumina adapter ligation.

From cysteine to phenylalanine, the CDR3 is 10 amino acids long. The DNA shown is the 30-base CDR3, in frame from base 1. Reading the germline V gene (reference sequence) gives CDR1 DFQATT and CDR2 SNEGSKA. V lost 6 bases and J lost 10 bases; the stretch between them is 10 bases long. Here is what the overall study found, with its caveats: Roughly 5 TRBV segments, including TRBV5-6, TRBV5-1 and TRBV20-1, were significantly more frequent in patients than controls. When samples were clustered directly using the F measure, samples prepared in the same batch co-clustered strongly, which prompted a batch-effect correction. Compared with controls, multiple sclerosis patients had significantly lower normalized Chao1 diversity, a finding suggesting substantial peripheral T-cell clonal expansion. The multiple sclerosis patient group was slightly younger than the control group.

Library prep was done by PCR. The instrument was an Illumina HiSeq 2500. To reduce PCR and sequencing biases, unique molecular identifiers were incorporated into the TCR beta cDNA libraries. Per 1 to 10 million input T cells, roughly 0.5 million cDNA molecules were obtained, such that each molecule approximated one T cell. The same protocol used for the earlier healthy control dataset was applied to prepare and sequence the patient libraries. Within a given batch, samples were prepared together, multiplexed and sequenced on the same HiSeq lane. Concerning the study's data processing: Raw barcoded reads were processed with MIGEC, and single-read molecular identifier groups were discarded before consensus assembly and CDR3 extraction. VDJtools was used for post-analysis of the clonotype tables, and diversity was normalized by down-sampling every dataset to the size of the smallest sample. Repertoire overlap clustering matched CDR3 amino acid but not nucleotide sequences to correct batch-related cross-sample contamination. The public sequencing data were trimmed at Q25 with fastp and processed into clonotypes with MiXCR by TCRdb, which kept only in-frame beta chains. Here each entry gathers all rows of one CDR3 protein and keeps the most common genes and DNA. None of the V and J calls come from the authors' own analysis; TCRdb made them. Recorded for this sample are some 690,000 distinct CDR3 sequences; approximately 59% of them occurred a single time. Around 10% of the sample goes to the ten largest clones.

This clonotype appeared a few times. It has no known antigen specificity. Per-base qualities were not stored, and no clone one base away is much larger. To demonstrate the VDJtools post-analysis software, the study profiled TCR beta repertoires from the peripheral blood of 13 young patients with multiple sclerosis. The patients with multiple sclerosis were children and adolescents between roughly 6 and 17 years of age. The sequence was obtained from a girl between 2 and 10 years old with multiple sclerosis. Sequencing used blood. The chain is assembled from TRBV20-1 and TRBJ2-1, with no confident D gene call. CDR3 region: CSAPLREQFF. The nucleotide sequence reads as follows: TGCAGTGCCCCCTTGAGGGAGCAGTTCTTC.